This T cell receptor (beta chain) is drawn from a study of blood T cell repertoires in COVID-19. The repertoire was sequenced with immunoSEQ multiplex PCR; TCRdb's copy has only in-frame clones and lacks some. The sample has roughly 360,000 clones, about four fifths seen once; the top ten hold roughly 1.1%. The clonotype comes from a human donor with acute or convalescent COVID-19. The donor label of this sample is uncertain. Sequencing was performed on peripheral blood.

In DNA form, the CDR3 reads TGTGCCAGCAGCGTAGAGGCGGGCGACGGCACCTACGAGCAGTACTTC. Translating it yields CASSVEAGDGTYEQYF. The chain joins TRBV9 to TRBJ2-7, with D maybe TRBD2 (5 bases). From germline, CDR1 is SGDLS and CDR2 YYNGEE. V lost 0 bases, J lost 2 bases, and 15 bases lay in between. CDR3 size: 16 residues. Supplemented by reference TRBV9 and TRBJ2-7, the full variable domain reads DSGVTQTPKHLITATGQRVTLRCSPRSGDLSVYWYQQSLDQGLQFLIQYYNGEERAKGNILERFSAQQFPDLHSELNLSSLELGDSALYFCASSVEAGDGTYEQYFGPGTRLTVT.